The 4 T cell receptor beta chains listed next were all sequenced from one sample in a study of blood T cells in healthy people across ages. Primers used in a second PCR of roughly 6 to 11 cycles were a sample-barcoded 5' primer and a J-beta primer mix. TCRdb reprocessed the 5' RACE reads with MiXCR, giving one entry per CDR3 protein. The sample lists roughly 500,000 distinct CDR3 sequences, approximately 25% seen once, with 8.5% to 9.5% in the top ten. The sample was also linked to a second study, of T cells of mothers and their children.

Sequenced input: blood. Receptors were obtained from a boy younger than 18 in good health.

As for this clonotype: Compared with germline, one end of the junction differs, possibly owing to a read error. This sequence joins TRBV29-1 and TRBJ2-7; D may be TRBD1 or TRBD2 (6 bases each). Per the germline V gene, CDR1 is SQVTM and CDR2 is ANQGSEA. The CDR3 is 14 residues long. CDR3 sequence (DNA): TGCAGCGTCCGAAGGGGGGCCTATCCCTACGAGCAGTACTTT. Its protein product is CSVRRGAYPYEQYF.

This chain connects TRBV10-3 to TRBJ2-5, with D possibly TRBD1 on 6 matching bases. The CDR3 consists of 17 residues. Trimming removed 5 bases at V and 3 bases at J, with 22 bases between. Germline lookup yields CDR1 ENHRY and CDR2 SYGVKD. The CDR3 sequence is CAISPTTGTQGEETQYF. The CDR3 coding sequence is TGTGCCATCAGTCCGACCACCGGGACACAGGGAGAAGAGACCCAGTACTTC.

The V call is TRBV19, the J call TRBJ2-1; a possible D gene is TRBD1 (6 bases). The J call is doubtful: the DNA matches TRBJ2-5 better. CDR1 and CDR2 from the germline V gene are LNHDA and SQIVND (reference sequence). This CDR3 spans 14 amino acids. The CDR3 loop is CASRPLGGEETQYF. The CDR3 bases are TGTGCCAGTAGACCTTTAGGGGGAGAAGAGACCCAGTACTTC.

This clonotype was seen only a few times. V gene TRBV9 combines with J gene TRBJ1-2; unclear D gene. CDR1 is SGDLS and CDR2 is YYNGEE in the germline V gene. Trimming cost V 4 bases and J 4 bases, with 14 bases left between them. The CDR3 sequence is 14 residues long. The CDR3 DNA sequence: TGTGCCAGCAGCCCATCCCCCGGCCCCTATGGCTACACCTTC. Encoded protein: CASSPSPGPYGYTF.